This T cell receptor beta chain derives from a study of blood T cell repertoires in COVID-19. Study summary: The origin of the acute and convalescent COVID-19 samples was the United States, Italy and Spain. Sample material is recorded as cDNA or gDNA derived from T cells, B-cell-depleted T cells, or PBMCs.

Unmatched junction bases numbered 6, after V lost 2 bases and J lost 6 bases. Germline loops: CDR1 SGHAT, CDR2 FQNNGV. The CDR3 length is 15 residues. Authors' processing steps: Amplification of reference gene primers was used by the study to estimate nucleated cell counts. Sequenced by immunoSEQ multiplex PCR; TCRdb stores in-frame clones only, minus some. V, J and clone size reflect that table, while D and trimming were determined from the DNA. The sample includes over 150,000 clones, about 86% of them seen just once. This sequence was found in an older woman with acute or convalescent COVID-19. The chain has TRBV11-2 and TRBJ2-1, with 8 nucleotides matching TRBD2. The sample consisted of peripheral blood. CDR3 loop: CASSLNGRGTNEQFF. DNA for the CDR3: TGTGCCAGCAGCTTAAACGGGAGGGGGACCAATGAGCAGTTCTTC.